This is a list of T cell receptor beta chains from one sample in a study of tumor-infiltrating lymphocytes in primary liver carcinoma. TCRdb analysed the multiplex PCR reads with MiXCR anew, one entry per CDR3 protein. The sample consists of more than 20,000 distinct CDR3 sequences, 60% to 80% of them appearing once. Sample: liver tumor tissue from sampling region 1. The receptors stem from a woman aged 25 to 45 with primary liver carcinoma and hepatitis B virus infection. CDR3s include the opening cysteine and the closing phenylalanine or tryptophan. The order of the fields is J gene, clone size, CDR3 length, V gene, D gene, CDR3 DNA, CDR3 protein. The D gene is left open where the match is weak. For some rows the clone size is stated as once, few or many, or as a class when expanded; others skip it.

j_gene: TRBJ1-2; abundance: many; len: 15; v_gene: TRBV11-2; d_gene: .; CDR3nt: TGTGCCAGCAGCTTAGGGACAGATGCTAACTATGGCTACACCTTC; CDR3aa: CASSLGTDANYGYTF
j_gene: TRBJ2-1; abundance: .; len: 13; v_gene: TRBV29-1; d_gene: TRBD2; CDR3nt: TGCAGAGCCGGGCTAGCGGGCTACAATGAGCAGTTCTTC; CDR3aa: CRAGLAGYNEQFF
j_gene: TRBJ1-5; abundance: .; len: 17; v_gene: TRBV7-9; d_gene: .; CDR3nt: TGCGCCAGCAGCCCGGGACTAGCGGGAGGCCTCACAGATACGCAGCATTTT; CDR3aa: CASSPGLAGGLTDTQHF
j_gene: TRBJ2-7; abundance: .; len: 14; v_gene: TRBV6-5; d_gene: .; CDR3nt: TGTGCCAGCAGCTTCTTACAGATGAAGAACGAGCAGTACTTC; CDR3aa: CASSFLQMKNEQYF
j_gene: TRBJ2-2; abundance: .; len: 19; v_gene: TRBV4-3; d_gene: TRBD2; CDR3nt: TGCTCCGGCAGCGTACCAGCGGGAGGGCCCCGTTCGAACACCGGGGAGCTGTTTTTT; CDR3aa: CSGSVPAGGPRSNTGELFF
j_gene: TRBJ2-1; abundance: once; len: 17; v_gene: TRBV10-3; d_gene: .; CDR3nt: TGTGCCATCGAGGGGGACGCTAGCGGAAGAAGTCTCGATGTGCAGTTCTTC; CDR3aa: CAIEGDASGRSLDVQFF
j_gene: TRBJ2-2; abundance: once; len: 15; v_gene: TRBV5-5; d_gene: TRBD1; CDR3nt: TGTGCCAACAGCTATGGGACAGGGGGAACCGAGGAGCTGTTTTTT; CDR3aa: CANSYGTGGTEELFF
j_gene: TRBJ2-1; abundance: .; len: 17; v_gene: TRBV10-3; d_gene: .; CDR3nt: TGTGCCATCAGTGAGACCCTGGCGGCTAGCGCCAACAATGAGCAGTCCTTC; CDR3aa: CAISETLAASANNEQSF
j_gene: TRBJ1-1; abundance: .; len: 15; v_gene: TRBV11-1; d_gene: TRBD1; CDR3nt: TGTGCCAGCAGCTCGACCGGGACAGCGGACACTGAAGCTTTCTTT; CDR3aa: CASSSTGTADTEAFF
j_gene: TRBJ2-5; abundance: .; len: 15; v_gene: TRBV10-3; d_gene: .; CDR3nt: TGTGCCATCGGTGAGTCGGCTACCAGAGAGGAGACCCAGTACTTC; CDR3aa: CAIGESATREETQYF
j_gene: TRBJ2-7; abundance: .; len: 14; v_gene: TRBV28; d_gene: .; CDR3nt: TGTGCCAGCAGTTTGAAGGGGGAGTGGTCCGAGCATTACTTC; CDR3aa: CASSLKGEWSEHYF
j_gene: TRBJ2-1; abundance: .; len: 17; v_gene: TRBV12-3/TRBV12-4; d_gene: .; CDR3nt: TGTGCCAGCAGTACAATCGTTGCGGTAGCGGACTACAATGAGCAGTTCTTC; CDR3aa: CASSTIVAVADYNEQFF
j_gene: TRBJ2-1; abundance: .; len: 14; v_gene: TRBV4-3; d_gene: .; CDR3nt: TGCGCCAACAGCCATACAGAGTTGGTCAATAAGCAGTTCTTC; CDR3aa: CANSHTELVNKQFF
j_gene: TRBJ2-2; abundance: .; len: 16; v_gene: TRBV4-1; d_gene: .; CDR3nt: TGCGCCAGCAGCCAATGCAGGACATTCGACACCGGGGAGCTGTTTTTC; CDR3aa: CASSQCRTFDTGELFF
j_gene: TRBJ1-3; abundance: .; len: 11; v_gene: TRBV11-2; d_gene: .; CDR3nt: TGTGACAGCAGCTTGGGAAACACCATATATTTT; CDR3aa: CDSSLGNTIYF
j_gene: TRBJ2-1; abundance: .; len: 17; v_gene: TRBV11-1; d_gene: TRBD2; CDR3nt: TGCGCCAGCATCTTAGGCCTACTAGCGGGAGGCTACAATGAGCAGCTCTTC; CDR3aa: CASILGLLAGGYNEQLF
j_gene: TRBJ2-2; abundance: .; len: 13; v_gene: TRBV11-3; d_gene: .; CDR3nt: TGTACCAGCAAAATCAGGGAATCCGGGGAGCTGTTTTTT; CDR3aa: CTSKIRESGELFF
j_gene: TRBJ2-1; abundance: .; len: 16; v_gene: TRBV4-3; d_gene: .; CDR3nt: TGCGCCAACACCCAAGATGCGGGAAGCTCCTACTATGAGCAGTTCTTC; CDR3aa: CANTQDAGSSYYEQFF
j_gene: TRBJ2-7; abundance: .; len: 14; v_gene: TRBV28; d_gene: .; CDR3nt: TGTGCCAACAGTAGGGGGTCCGCCACCTACGAGGAGTACTTC; CDR3aa: CANSRGSATYEEYF
j_gene: TRBJ2-7; abundance: .; len: 13; v_gene: TRBV11-1; d_gene: .; CDR3nt: TGTGCCAGCTGCTTAGTATGCCTCCGCGACCAGTACTTC; CDR3aa: CASCLVCLRDQYF
j_gene: TRBJ2-7; abundance: .; len: 18; v_gene: TRBV4-2; d_gene: TRBD1; CDR3nt: TGTGCCAGTAACCAGGAATACCTAGGACAGGGGGGACCGCGCGAGCAGTACTTC; CDR3aa: CASNQEYLGQGGPREQYF
j_gene: TRBJ2-2; abundance: .; len: 14; v_gene: TRBV28; d_gene: .; CDR3nt: TGTGCCAGCAGCTTGGGCGGGAACGCCGGGGAGCTGTTTTTT; CDR3aa: CASSLGGNAGELFF
j_gene: TRBJ2-7; abundance: .; len: 15; v_gene: TRBV6-2/TRBV6-3; d_gene: TRBD2; CDR3nt: TGTGCCAGCAGTCAATTAGCGGGAGGACTTCACGAACATTACTTC; CDR3aa: CASSQLAGGLHEHYF
j_gene: TRBJ1-5; abundance: .; len: 13; v_gene: TRBV29-1; d_gene: TRBD1; CDR3nt: TGCAGCGTTTCGGACAGGGGGAATCAGCTCCAACATTTT; CDR3aa: CSVSDRGNQLQHF
j_gene: TRBJ2-1; abundance: .; len: 16; v_gene: TRBV6-2/TRBV6-3; d_gene: TRBD2; CDR3nt: TGTGCCAGCCGGAACCCTGGGCTAGCGGGAACCAATGAGCAGGTCTTC; CDR3aa: CASRNPGLAGTNEQVF
j_gene: TRBJ2-3; abundance: .; len: 17; v_gene: TRBV5-4; d_gene: .; CDR3nt: TGTGCCAGTAGCGTAGTCGGACACCCTCCACTCACAGATACGCAGTATTTT; CDR3aa: CASSVVGHPPLTDTQYF
j_gene: TRBJ2-7; abundance: .; len: 13; v_gene: TRBV11-2; d_gene: .; CDR3nt: TGTGCCAGTAAGATTGCGGGTAACTACGAGCACTACTTC; CDR3aa: CASKIAGNYEHYF
j_gene: TRBJ2-1; abundance: .; len: 14; v_gene: TRBV10-3; d_gene: .; CDR3nt: TGTGCCATCGGTCCCACGACGACCCGCGATGAGCAGTTCTTC; CDR3aa: CAIGPTTTRDEQFF
j_gene: TRBJ1-1; abundance: .; len: 15; v_gene: TRBV7-9; d_gene: .; CDR3nt: TGTGCCAGCAGCCCCACCCTTGTCGTGAACACTGAAGCTTACTTT; CDR3aa: CASSPTLVVNTEAYF
j_gene: TRBJ1-2; abundance: .; len: 11; v_gene: TRBV29-1; d_gene: .; CDR3nt: TGCAGCGCTTTGGCCCCATATAGCTACACCTTC; CDR3aa: CSALAPYSYTF
j_gene: TRBJ1-2; abundance: medium-sized; len: 14; v_gene: TRBV14; d_gene: .; CDR3nt: TGTGCCAGCAGCCAAGGGAACAGCTTCTATGGCTACACCTTC; CDR3aa: CASSQGNSFYGYTF
j_gene: TRBJ2-7; abundance: .; len: 15; v_gene: TRBV5-4; d_gene: TRBD2; CDR3nt: TGTGCCAGCAGCCCAGGACTAGCGGTAACCTACGATCAATACTTC; CDR3aa: CASSPGLAVTYDQYF
j_gene: TRBJ2-3; abundance: .; len: 18; v_gene: TRBV5-4; d_gene: TRBD2; CDR3nt: TGTGCCAGCAGTAACCCGGCGCCTAGCGGGAGTCGTACAGACACGCAGTATTTT; CDR3aa: CASSNPAPSGSRTDTQYF
j_gene: TRBJ2-1; abundance: .; len: 15; v_gene: TRBV12-3/TRBV12-4; d_gene: TRBD2; CDR3nt: TGTGTCAGCACTCTACTAGCGGGAGTTCAGAATGAGCAGTTCTTC; CDR3aa: CVSTLLAGVQNEQFF
j_gene: TRBJ2-5; abundance: few; len: 13; v_gene: TRBV7-9; d_gene: .; CDR3nt: TGTGCCAGTAGCCTCCCTTATCGGGAGACCCAGTACTTC; CDR3aa: CASSLPYRETQYF
j_gene: TRBJ2-3; abundance: many; len: 14; v_gene: TRBV18; d_gene: .; CDR3nt: TGTGCCAGCTCACTCCCCGGGGTCACAGATACGCAGTATTTT; CDR3aa: CASSLPGVTDTQYF
j_gene: TRBJ2-3; abundance: few; len: 15; v_gene: TRBV12-3/TRBV12-4; d_gene: TRBD2; CDR3nt: TGTGCCAGCACCCTTGGGGGTGCTAGCGGGGATACGCAGTATTTT; CDR3aa: CASTLGGASGDTQYF
j_gene: TRBJ2-3; abundance: .; len: 16; v_gene: TRBV7-9; d_gene: TRBD1; CDR3nt: TGTGCCAGTAGCTTAGAAAGGGGACAGCTAGAAGATACGCAGTATTTT; CDR3aa: CASSLERGQLEDTQYF
j_gene: TRBJ2-3; abundance: .; len: 18; v_gene: TRBV5-4; d_gene: TRBD1; CDR3nt: TGTGCCAGCAGTAACCCGGCAGCTAGCTGGAGTCGGACAGGTACGCAGTATTTT; CDR3aa: CASSNPAASWSRTGTQYF
j_gene: TRBJ2-2; abundance: .; len: 14; v_gene: TRBV12-3/TRBV12-4; d_gene: .; CDR3nt: TGTGCCAGCAGCAAAGGGGGGAGTGTTAGTATGCGGTTTTTT; CDR3aa: CASSKGGSVSMRFF
j_gene: TRBJ2-7; abundance: .; len: 15; v_gene: TRBV28; d_gene: .; CDR3nt: TGTGCCAGCGGCTTTTTGGGGGCACCCAATTACGAGCAGTACTTT; CDR3aa: CASGFLGAPNYEQYF
j_gene: TRBJ2-3; abundance: .; len: 17; v_gene: TRBV5-4; d_gene: .; CDR3nt: TGTACCAGGAGCGTAGACGGACACCATCCACCCACAGATACGCAGTATTTT; CDR3aa: CTRSVDGHHPPTDTQYF
j_gene: TRBJ1-1; abundance: .; len: 12; v_gene: TRBV29-1; d_gene: .; CDR3nt: TGCATCCTCGAGAGAGGGAGCACTGAAGCTTTCTTT; CDR3aa: CILERGSTEAFF
j_gene: TRBJ2-1; abundance: .; len: 13; v_gene: TRBV11-3; d_gene: .; CDR3nt: TGTGCCGGCTCTAGTGGAAGTGGGAATGAGCAGTTCTTC; CDR3aa: CAGSSGSGNEQFF
j_gene: TRBJ1-1; abundance: .; len: 17; v_gene: TRBV13; d_gene: TRBD1; CDR3nt: TGTGCCAGCAGCTTAGGAGAGTTTGGTACAGGGGGCACTGAAGCTTTCTTT; CDR3aa: CASSLGEFGTGGTEAFF
j_gene: TRBJ2-7; abundance: .; len: 15; v_gene: TRBV4-3; d_gene: .; CDR3nt: TGCCCCAGCAGCCAAGATCGATGGACAGGACGGGAGCAGAACTTC; CDR3aa: CPSSQDRWTGREQNF
j_gene: TRBJ1-5; abundance: once; len: 15; v_gene: TRBV6-6; d_gene: TRBD1; CDR3nt: TGTGCCAACAGTTACGGGACAGTGGGCAATCAGCCCCAACATTTT; CDR3aa: CANSYGTVGNQPQHF
j_gene: TRBJ2-2; abundance: .; len: 15; v_gene: TRBV6-5; d_gene: TRBD1; CDR3nt: TGTGCCAGCAGTCCGCGGACAGGGTTCACTGGGGAGCCGTCTTTT; CDR3aa: CASSPRTGFTGEPSF
j_gene: TRBJ1-5; abundance: .; len: 15; v_gene: TRBV7-8; d_gene: .; CDR3nt: TGTACCAGCAGCTTAACGGGTGGAGAGTATCAGTCCCAGCATTTT; CDR3aa: CTSSLTGGEYQSQHF
j_gene: TRBJ1-5; abundance: many; len: 13; v_gene: TRBV6-1; d_gene: .; CDR3nt: TGTGCCAGCAGTGTACAGGGAGATCAGCCCCAGCATTTT; CDR3aa: CASSVQGDQPQHF
j_gene: TRBJ2-7; abundance: .; len: 15; v_gene: TRBV20-1; d_gene: .; CDR3nt: TGTAGTGCTAGAGCTCGCGGGGCACCGACCTACGAGCAGTACTTC; CDR3aa: CSARARGAPTYEQYF
j_gene: TRBJ2-3; abundance: .; len: 14; v_gene: TRBV12-3/TRBV12-4; d_gene: .; CDR3nt: TGTACCAGCAGTTTTGGTCGTAGCACAGATACGCAGTATTTT; CDR3aa: CTSSFGRSTDTQYF
j_gene: TRBJ1-4; abundance: .; len: 15; v_gene: TRBV5-4; d_gene: .; CDR3nt: TGTGCTAGCAGCTTCAACAAGGGACTTAATGATAAACTGTTTTTT; CDR3aa: CASSFNKGLNDKLFF
j_gene: TRBJ1-2; abundance: .; len: 15; v_gene: TRBV4-3; d_gene: .; CDR3nt: TGCGCGAGCAGCCAAGATTGGGGCAGAGTGAATTGCTACACCTTC; CDR3aa: CASSQDWGRVNCYTF
j_gene: TRBJ2-3; abundance: .; len: 16; v_gene: TRBV11-1; d_gene: .; CDR3nt: TGTGCCAGTAGTCTCTGGACTAACACACAAACAGATACGCAGTATTTT; CDR3aa: CASSLWTNTQTDTQYF
j_gene: TRBJ2-3; abundance: .; len: 14; v_gene: TRBV25-1; d_gene: .; CDR3nt: TGTGCCAGCAGTATAGGCGGCATTACTGATAAGCAGTATTTT; CDR3aa: CASSIGGITDKQYF
j_gene: TRBJ1-1; abundance: .; len: 15; v_gene: TRBV30; d_gene: .; CDR3nt: TGTGCCTGGAGTGTAGGTGGCAGGCTTAACACTGAAGCTTTCTTT; CDR3aa: CAWSVGGRLNTEAFF
j_gene: TRBJ2-2; abundance: .; len: 12; v_gene: TRBV7-9; d_gene: .; CDR3nt: TGTGCCAGCAACTCAAGAGGTGGGGAGCTGTTTTTT; CDR3aa: CASNSRGGELFF